One and the same sample provided the 18 T cell receptor beta chains below, sequenced in a study of blood T cell repertoires in COVID-19. Clones were read by immunoSEQ multiplex PCR, and TCRdb kept only the in-frame ones, dropping some. The sample includes about 300,000 clones, about 91% of them seen just once. The sample taken for sequencing was peripheral blood. Receptor source: a woman aged 25 to 39 with COVID-19, enrolled during active disease.

The chain has TRBV10-2 and TRBJ2-7; a weak D match, TRBD2 (6 bases). Trimming pared 10 bases from V and 0 bases from J, leaving 16 bases between. The CDR3 runs 14 residues. The V gene's germline CDR1 is WSHSY and CDR2 SAAADI. The CDR3 nucleotides are TGCGCCACCTCACCGGCGGGGAGCTCCTACGAGCAGTACGTC. It yields the protein CATSPAGSSYEQYV.

This rearrangement joins TRBV27 to TRBJ1-1; no firm D call. The CDR3 is 17 residues long. V gave up 5 bases and J gave up 1 base, with 20 bases separating them. Germline V lookup: CDR1 MNHEY, CDR2 SMNVEV (reference sequence). The CDR3 region has the DNA TGTGCCAGCAGTCCTTACCCCCCACAAACCTCGAACACTGAAGCTTTCTTT. As protein: CASSPYPPQTSNTEAFF.

J is TRBJ1-5 and V is TRBV7-6; D ambiguous. The CDR3 totals 16 residues. Looked up from germline, CDR1 is SGHVS and CDR2 is FNYEAQ. The ends were cut back, 5 bases at V and 3 bases at J, with 17 bases in the middle. The CDR3: CASSPVPGLINQPQHF. The CDR3 nucleotides are TGTGCCAGCAGCCCCGTTCCCGGACTGATCAATCAGCCCCAGCATTTT. The full variable domain, with the rest looked up from reference TRBV7-6 and TRBJ1-5, is GAGVSQSPRYKVTKRGQDVALRCDPISGHVSLYWYRQALGQGPEFLTYFNYEAQQDKSGLPNDRFSAERPEGSISTLTIQRTEQRDSAMYRCASSPVPGLINQPQHFGDGTRLSIL.

This clone was counted a single time. The chain uses TRBV2 and TRBJ1-2; 7 bases align to TRBD1. The CDR3 is 14 amino acids. The V and J ends lost 3 bases and 4 bases, in that order; junction bases with no gene match: 5. Germline CDR1 is SNHLY and CDR2 is FYNNEI. CDR3 sequence (DNA): TGTGCCAGCAGTGAGCAGGGGGTCGGCTATGGCTACACCTTC. Amino acid sequence: CASSEQGVGYGYTF.

The V gene is TRBV5-1, the J gene TRBJ1-1; D unresolved. The V gene lost 2 bases and the J gene lost 7 bases, with 9 bases spanning the gap. CDR1 is SGHRS and CDR2 is YFSETQ in the germline V gene. The CDR3 totals 12 residues. CDR3 nucleotide sequence: TGCGCCAGCAGCTTAGGAGCTGGTGAAGCTTTCTTT. This encodes CASSLGAGEAFF.

CDR3 coding DNA: TGTGCCTTCCAAAACCGGGGGTATACTGAAGCTTTCTTT. Translating gives CAFQNRGYTEAFF. The chain recombines TRBV30 with TRBJ1-1; tentatively, D is TRBD1 (5 bases). Germline values: CDR1 GTSNPN, CDR2 SVGIG (reference sequence). Trimming took off 7 bases at V and 5 bases at J, with 17 bases between the two ends. This CDR3 spans 13 amino acids. Full variable domain (rest looked up from reference TRBV30 and TRBJ1-1): SQTIHQWPATLVQPVGSPLSLECTVEGTSNPNLYWYRQAAGRGLQLLFYSVGIGQISSEVPQNLSASRPQDRQFILSSKKLLLSDSGFYLCAFQNRGYTEAFFGQGTRLTVV.

In the case of this clone: The same CDR3 arises from other DNA sequences in this sample as well. The CDR3 loop is CASSPGRGYEQYF. The CDR3 DNA follows: TGTGCCAGCAGCCCGGGTAGGGGCTACGAGCAGTACTTC. The rearrangement joins TRBV9 to TRBJ2-7; possible D gene TRBD1, 5 bases. This CDR3 has 13 amino acids. The V gene lost 4 bases and the J gene lost 3 bases, with 11 bases spanning the gap. In germline, CDR1 is SGDLS, CDR2 YYNGEE.

The chain carries TRBV7-2 and TRBJ2-4; 7 bases agree with TRBD1. V trimming: 1 base; J trimming: 6 bases; junction bases outside the gene matches: 3. The CDR3 contains 14 residues. The germline gives CDR1 SGHTA, CDR2 FQGNSA. The CDR3 DNA reads as TGTGCCAGCAGCTTAGACAGGGGTGGAAACATTCAGTACTTC. This codes for CASSLDRGGNIQYF.

The rearrangement uses TRBV10-2 and TRBJ1-1, with D tentatively TRBD1 (5 bases). The V end was cut by 5 bases, the J end by 10 bases, with 14 bases between. The germline V gene encodes CDR1 WSHSY and CDR2 SAAADI. This CDR3 has 12 amino acids. DNA for the CDR3: TGCGCCAGCAGTACCGCCGGGGGGGGAGCTTTCTTT. This encodes CASSTAGGGAFF.

The genes are TRBV9 and TRBJ2-7; no firm D call. With 3 bases removed from V and 7 bases from J, the gap between germline ends came to 17 bases. This CDR3 region has 14 residues. Germline CDR1 is SGDLS and CDR2 is YYNGEE. CDR3 in amino acids: CASSGAPTSREQYF. The CDR3 DNA follows: TGTGCCAGCAGCGGCGCCCCGACCTCGAGGGAGCAGTACTTC. Based on the CDR3 plus reference TRBV9 and TRBJ2-7, the full variable domain is DSGVTQTPKHLITATGQRVTLRCSPRSGDLSVYWYQQSLDQGLQFLIQYYNGEERAKGNILERFSAQQFPDLHSELNLSSLELGDSALYFCASSGAPTSREQYFGPGTRLTVT.

The chain has TRBV5-1 and TRBJ1-1; 8 positions agree with TRBD1. V trimming: 2 bases; J trimming: 6 bases; junction bases outside the gene matches: 9. Germline CDR1 SGHRS, CDR2 YFSETQ. This CDR3 region has 15 residues. The CDR3 spells CASSFDRGGLAEAFF. In nucleotides, the CDR3 is TGCGCCAGCAGCTTCGACAGGGGAGGTTTGGCTGAAGCTTTCTTT.

J is TRBJ1-1 and V is TRBV27; TRBD1 matches 8 bases. Germline V gene sequence: CDR1 MNHEY, CDR2 SMNVEV (reference sequence). The trim removed 4 bases at V and 1 base at J, leaving 5 bases unmatched. CDR3 length equals 15 residues. The CDR3 loop reads CASSWGQAGNTEAFF. In DNA form, the CDR3 reads TGTGCCAGCAGTTGGGGACAGGCAGGGAACACTGAAGCTTTCTTT.

The chain uses TRBV7-6 and TRBJ1-2, with 8 bases that match TRBD1. Germline V gives CDR1 SGHVS, CDR2 FNYEAQ. The CDR3 totals 14 residues. The V gene end was trimmed by 1 base and the J gene end by 4 bases; junction bases not matched to a gene: 2. The CDR3 DNA reads TGTGCCAGCAGCTTAGACACAGGGGGCTATGGCTACACCTTC. Translating gives CASSLDTGGYGYTF.

V gene TRBV4-1 combines with J gene TRBJ2-5; 7 bases fit TRBD1. CDR1 MGHRA and CDR2 YSYEKL come from the germline V gene. The J segment lost 0 bases and the V segment lost 4 bases, leaving 5 bases of the junction unmatched. The CDR3 loop spans 15 amino acids. The CDR3 region is CASSRSTGDQETQYF. CDR3 coding DNA: TGCGCCAGCAGCCGGTCAACAGGGGACCAAGAGACCCAGTACTTC.

This chain joins TRBV19 and TRBJ1-1; no clear D. Trimming removed 10 bases from V and 3 bases from J, with 18 bases in between. The CDR3 has 14 amino acids. Germline CDR1 reads LNHDA; CDR2 reads SQIVND (reference sequence). The DNA for the CDR3 is TGTGCCATTCAACCCTCCTGGCGGGACACTGAAGCTTTCTTT. Its translation: CAIQPSWRDTEAFF.

V gene TRBV4-1 combines with J gene TRBJ1-2; 8 nucleotides line up with TRBD1. The CDR3 has 15 amino acids. Germline lookup yields CDR1 MGHRA and CDR2 YSYEKL. Unmatched junction bases numbered 10, after V lost 3 bases and J lost 7 bases. The CDR3 DNA reads TGCGCCAGCAGCCAGGCCGGACAGGGCATCCGTGGCTACACCTTC. It is translated as CASSQAGQGIRGYTF.

The chain carries TRBV24-1 and TRBJ1-3; D is ambiguous. V gave up 2 bases and J gave up 4 bases, with 11 bases separating them. Germline CDR1 reads KGHDR; CDR2 reads SFDVKD. CDR3 size: 15 residues. In DNA form, the CDR3 reads TGTGCCACCAGTGATTCAGGATCGTCCGGAAACACCATATATTTT. It codes for CATSDSGSSGNTIYF.

CDR3 amino acids: CASSYGARQGDGYTF. CDR3 bases: TGTGCCAGCAGTTACGGAGCGAGACAGGGGGATGGCTACACCTTC. The chain combines TRBV6-5 with TRBJ1-2; 9 bases are a match to TRBD1. After removal of 2 bases from V and 6 bases from J, the junction contained 7 bases not matched to a gene. This CDR3 has 15 amino acids. Germline loops: CDR1 MNHEY, CDR2 SVGAGI.